This TCR beta chain was obtained from a study of a mutant IDH1 vaccine in newly diagnosed glioma. Germline V lookup: CDR1 SGHRS, CDR2 YFSETQ. Trimming shortened V by 7 bases and J by 3 bases, and 19 bases separated the two germline ends. The CDR3 consists of 15 residues. Measured with immunoSEQ multiplex PCR; TCRdb has only the in-frame clones, and not every one. Here the sample spans about 32,000 clones, 60% to 80% being singletons. In its sample, this clone was seen a few times. Its antigen is as yet unknown. Indicated time point: week 35, safety follow-up. All doses held 300 ug of mutant IDH1 20-mer peptide, with topical imiquimod.

The source is a woman in her twenties or thirties with glioma. Some clones in this sample may be carry-over from other donors' samples. The rearrangement links TRBV5-1 to TRBJ1-1; perhaps TRBD1 as D (5 bases). The sample consisted of PBMCs, taken from a glioma patient whose treatment included an IDH1 peptide vaccine. The CDR3 loop is CASSERAGRDTEAFF. The DNA of the CDR3 is TGCGCCAGCTCGGAAAGGGCAGGGCGGGACACTGAAGCTTTCTTT.